This T cell receptor beta chain appears in the sequencing data of a study of beta chain features in type 1 diabetes. Findings and caveats of the study: Sampled from patients, naive, central memory and Treg TCRB repertoires appeared more similar than those sampled from healthy donors. cDNA-based reads could over-represent cells with high TCR expression. For Type 1 diabetes patients, all four CD4+ subsets carried TCRB CDR3s that were moderately but significantly shorter.

In the case of this clone: What it recognizes is unknown.

This CDR3 comprises 16 residues. CDR1 and CDR2 (germline): SGDLS, YYNGEE. Trimming removed 5 bases from V and 0 bases from J; junction bases left unmatched: 5. The isolated RNA, all of it, was reverse transcribed, so expressed TCRB transcripts were what got sequenced. Sequenced by immunoSEQ multiplex PCR; TCRdb stores in-frame clones only, minus some. This sample has 250,000 to 350,000 clones; about 13% occur once, and the top ten carry approximately 0.015%. Sorted CD4+ subsets: naive, central memory, regulatory, stem cell-like memory (CD45RO/CCR7/CD25/CD127/CD95/CD27 panel). Purity above 95% was achieved in all sorted populations.

The sequenced sample consisted of naive CD4+ T cells from blood. The chain employs TRBV9 and TRBJ2-7; 13 bases are shared with TRBD2. The sequence derives from a man younger than 40 with type 1 diabetes. CDR3 protein: CASSGGTSGASYEQYF. Here the CDR3 DNA reads TGTGCCAGCAGTGGCGGGACTAGCGGGGCCTCCTACGAGCAGTACTTC.